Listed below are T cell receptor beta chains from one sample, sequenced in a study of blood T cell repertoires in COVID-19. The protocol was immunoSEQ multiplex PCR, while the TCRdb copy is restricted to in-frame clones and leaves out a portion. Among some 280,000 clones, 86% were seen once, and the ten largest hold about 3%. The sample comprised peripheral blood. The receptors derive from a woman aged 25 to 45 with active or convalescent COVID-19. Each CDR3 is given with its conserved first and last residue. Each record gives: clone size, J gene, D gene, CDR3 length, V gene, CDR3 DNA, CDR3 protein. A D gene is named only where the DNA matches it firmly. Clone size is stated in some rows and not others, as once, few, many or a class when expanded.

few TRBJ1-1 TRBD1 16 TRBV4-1 TGCGCCAGCAGCTTTACATCGGGACAGTGGAACACTGAAGCTTTCTTT CASSFTSGQWNTEAFF
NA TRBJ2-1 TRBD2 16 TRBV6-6 TGTGCCAGCAGTTTGTTACTAGCGGGGGCCTACAATGAGCAGTTCTTC CASSLLLAGAYNEQFF
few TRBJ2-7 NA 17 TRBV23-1 TGCGCCAGCAGTCAATCGACTGGCCAGCCTAATGCCTACGAGCAGTACTTC CASSQSTGQPNAYEQYF
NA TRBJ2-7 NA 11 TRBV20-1 TGCAGTGCTAGACACGGGGGTAAGGAGTACTTC CSARHGGKEYF
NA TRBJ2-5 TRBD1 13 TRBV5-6 TGTGCCAGCAGATCGGACAGGGGAGAGACCCAGTACTTC CASRSDRGETQYF
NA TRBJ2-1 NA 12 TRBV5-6 TGTGCCAGCAGCTTGACAAGTAATGAGCAGTTCTTC CASSLTSNEQFF
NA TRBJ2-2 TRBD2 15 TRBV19 TGTGCCAGTAGCCAAGCGGGGATGAACACCGGGGAGCTGTTTTTT CASSQAGMNTGELFF
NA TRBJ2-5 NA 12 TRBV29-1 TGCAGCGGGGGACGGTTTCAAGAGACCCAGTACTTC CSGGRFQETQYF
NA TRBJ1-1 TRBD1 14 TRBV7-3 TGTGCCAGCAGCCCGACAGGGGTTAACACTGAAGCTTTCTTT CASSPTGVNTEAFF
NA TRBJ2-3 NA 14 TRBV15 TGTGCCACCAGCGCCCGGGACACCTCAGATACGCAGTATTTT CATSARDTSDTQYF
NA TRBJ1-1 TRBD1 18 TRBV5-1 TGCGCCAGCAGCCGGATAATTTGGGACAGGGGGCCCAACACTGAAGCTTTCTTT CASSRIIWDRGPNTEAFF
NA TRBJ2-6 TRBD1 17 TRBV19 TGTGCCAGTAGACCGGGACAGGGATATTCTGGGGCCAACGTCCTGACTTTC CASRPGQGYSGANVLTF
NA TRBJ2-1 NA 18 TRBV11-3 TGTGCCAGCAGCTTAGAGGGGGGAGCGGCTAGCTCCTACAATGAGCAGTTCTTC CASSLEGGAASSYNEQFF
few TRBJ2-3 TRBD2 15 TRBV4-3 TGCGCCAGCAGCCCTAGACTAGCGGCCTCAGATACGCAGTATTTT CASSPRLAASDTQYF
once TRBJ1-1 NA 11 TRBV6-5 TGTGCCAGCTTACGGGACACTGAAGCTTTCTTT CASLRDTEAFF
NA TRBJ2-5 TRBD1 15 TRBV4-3 TGCGCCAGCAGCCTCCAGACAGGGAGAGGAGAGACCCAGTACTTC CASSLQTGRGETQYF
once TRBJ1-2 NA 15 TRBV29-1 TGCAGCGTTGACAAAATAAAGACAGCTAACTATGGCTACACCTTC CSVDKIKTANYGYTF
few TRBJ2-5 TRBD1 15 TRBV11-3 TGTGCCAGCAGCGCCGGGACAGGGATTACAGAGACCCAGTACTTC CASSAGTGITETQYF
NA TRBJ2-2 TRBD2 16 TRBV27 TGTGCCAGCAGTATGACTAGCGGAATAGGAACCGGGGAGCTGTTTTTT CASSMTSGIGTGELFF
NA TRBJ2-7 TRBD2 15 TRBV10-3 TGTGCCATCGGAACGGGGGGGGCGAGCTCCTACGAGCAGTACTTC CAIGTGGASSYEQYF
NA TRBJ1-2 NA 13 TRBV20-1 TGCAGTGCTAGTGCTACGAGGGCCGCTGGCTACACCTTC CSASATRAAGYTF
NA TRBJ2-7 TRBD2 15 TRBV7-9 TGTGCCAGCAGCTTAGCAGGGCGGGGGTCCTACGAGCAGTACTTC CASSLAGRGSYEQYF
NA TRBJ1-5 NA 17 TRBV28 TGTGCCAGCAGCCCTCAGGGTTGGGAGGGGAGCAATCAGCCCCAGCATTTT CASSPQGWEGSNQPQHF
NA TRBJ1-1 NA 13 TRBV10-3 TGTGCCATCGCCCCAACTCGGGACACTGAAGCTTTCTTT CAIAPTRDTEAFF
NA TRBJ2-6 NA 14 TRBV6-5 TGTGCCAGCAGCTGGGGAGCTGGGGCCAACGTCCTGACTTTC CASSWGAGANVLTF
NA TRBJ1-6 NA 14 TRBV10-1 TGCGCCAGCAGTGGGGGGGACGGTAATTCACCCCTCCACTTT CASSGGDGNSPLHF
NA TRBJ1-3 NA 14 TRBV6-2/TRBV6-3 TGTGCCAGCAGTGAGAATGCCGGAGTAAACACCATATATTTT CASSENAGVNTIYF
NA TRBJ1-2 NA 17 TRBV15 TGTGCCACCAGCAGAGACCGGAGTCCTCTACCTAACTATGGCTACACCTTC CATSRDRSPLPNYGYTF
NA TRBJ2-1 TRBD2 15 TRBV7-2 TGTGCCAGCAGCTTAGTACTAGCGGGGGGTGGTGAGCAGTTCTTC CASSLVLAGGGEQFF
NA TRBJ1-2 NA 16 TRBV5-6 TGTGCCAGCAGCTTGTTCCCGCGGGGGGCCGGCTATGGCTACACCTTC CASSLFPRGAGYGYTF
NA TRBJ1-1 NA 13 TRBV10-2 TGCGCCAGCAGTGAGCAGGGAAGCACTGAAGCTTTCTTT CASSEQGSTEAFF
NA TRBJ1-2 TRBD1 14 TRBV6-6 TGTGCCAGCAGAACCAGACAGGGTTACTATGGCTACACCTTC CASRTRQGYYGYTF
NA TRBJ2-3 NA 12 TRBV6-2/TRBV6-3 TGTGCCAGCAGTTACTGGGCCCATACGCAGTATTTT CASSYWAHTQYF
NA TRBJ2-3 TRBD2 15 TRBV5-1 TGCGCCAGCAGCTTGCAAGTGGGGGGGACAGATACGCAGTATTTT CASSLQVGGTDTQYF
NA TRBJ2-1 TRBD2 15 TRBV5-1 TGCGCCAGCAGCTTGGTAAGCGGGGGCAACAATGAGCAGTTCTTC CASSLVSGGNNEQFF
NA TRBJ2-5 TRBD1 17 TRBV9 TGTGCCAGCAGCGCGACCTCCGGGACAGGGTTCGGAGAGACCCAGTACTTC CASSATSGTGFGETQYF
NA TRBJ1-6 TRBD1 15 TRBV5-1 TGCGCCAGCAGCGTCGGACAGGGGGCTAGGTCACCCCTCCACTTT CASSVGQGARSPLHF
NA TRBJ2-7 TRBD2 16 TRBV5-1 TGCGCCAGCAGCTTGGTACAAGGGAGGGGCGTCGACGAGCAGTACTTC CASSLVQGRGVDEQYF
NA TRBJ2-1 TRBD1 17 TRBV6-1 TGTGCCAGCAGTGAAGGACCAATAGGGACAGGGGATCGCGAGCAGTTCTTC CASSEGPIGTGDREQFF